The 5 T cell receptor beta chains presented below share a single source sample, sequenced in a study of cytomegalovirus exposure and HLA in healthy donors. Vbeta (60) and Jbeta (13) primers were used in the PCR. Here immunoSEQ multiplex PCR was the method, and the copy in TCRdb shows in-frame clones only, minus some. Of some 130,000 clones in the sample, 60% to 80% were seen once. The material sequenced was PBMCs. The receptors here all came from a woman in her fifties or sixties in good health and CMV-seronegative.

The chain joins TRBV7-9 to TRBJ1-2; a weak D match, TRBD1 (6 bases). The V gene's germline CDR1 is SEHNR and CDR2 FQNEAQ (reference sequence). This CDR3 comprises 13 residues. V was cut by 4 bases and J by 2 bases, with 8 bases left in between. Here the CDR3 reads CASSYRENYGYTF. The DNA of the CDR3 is TGTGCCAGCAGCTACAGGGAGAACTATGGCTACACCTTC.

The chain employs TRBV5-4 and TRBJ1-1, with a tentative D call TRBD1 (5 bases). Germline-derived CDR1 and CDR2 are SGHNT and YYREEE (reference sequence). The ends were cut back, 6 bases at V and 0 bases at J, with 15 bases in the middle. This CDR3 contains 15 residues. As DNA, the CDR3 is TGTGCCAGCAACCGCCAGGACACCCTGAACACTGAAGCTTTCTTT. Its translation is CASNRQDTLNTEAFF.

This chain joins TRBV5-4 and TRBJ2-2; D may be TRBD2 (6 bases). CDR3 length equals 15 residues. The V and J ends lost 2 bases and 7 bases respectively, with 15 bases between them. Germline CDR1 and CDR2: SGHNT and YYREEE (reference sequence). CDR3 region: CASSFLGGTVGELFF. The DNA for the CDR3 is TGTGCCAGCAGCTTCTTAGGCGGGACCGTCGGGGAGCTGTTTTTT.

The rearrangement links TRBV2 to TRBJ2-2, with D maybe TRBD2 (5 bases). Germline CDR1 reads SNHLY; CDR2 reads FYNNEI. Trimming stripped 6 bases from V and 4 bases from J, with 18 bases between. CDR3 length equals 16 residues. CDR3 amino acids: CASRREGSAGTGELFF. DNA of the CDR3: TGTGCCAGCAGAAGGGAAGGTAGCGCGGGCACCGGGGAGCTGTTTTTT.

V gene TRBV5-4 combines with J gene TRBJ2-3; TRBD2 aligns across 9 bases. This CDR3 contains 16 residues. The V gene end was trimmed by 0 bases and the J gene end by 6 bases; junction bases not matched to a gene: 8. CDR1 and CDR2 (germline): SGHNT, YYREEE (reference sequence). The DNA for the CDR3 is TGTGCCAGCAGCTTGGGTAGCGGGGGACTCCCTGATACGCAGTATTTT. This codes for CASSLGSGGLPDTQYF.